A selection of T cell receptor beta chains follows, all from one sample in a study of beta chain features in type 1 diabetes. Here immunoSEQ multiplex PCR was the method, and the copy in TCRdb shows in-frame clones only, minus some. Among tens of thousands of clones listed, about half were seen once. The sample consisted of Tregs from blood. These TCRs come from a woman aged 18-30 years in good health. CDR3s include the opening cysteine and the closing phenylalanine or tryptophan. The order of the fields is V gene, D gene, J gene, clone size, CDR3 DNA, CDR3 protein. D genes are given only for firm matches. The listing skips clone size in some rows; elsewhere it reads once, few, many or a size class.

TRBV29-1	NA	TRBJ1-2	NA	TGCAGCGTTGATGCACAGGGTCTCGATGGCTACACCTTC	CSVDAQGLDGYTF
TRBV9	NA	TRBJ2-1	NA	TGTGCCAGCAGCGTAGCACAGGGTGGGGGCGGTAATGAGCAGTTCTTC	CASSVAQGGGGNEQFF
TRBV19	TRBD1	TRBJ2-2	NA	TGTGCCAGTAGTATACCCTGGACAGGGGGGGCGAACACCGGGGAGCTGTTTTTT	CASSIPWTGGANTGELFF
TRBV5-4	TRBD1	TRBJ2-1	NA	TGTGCCAGCAGCCCACGACAGGGTTCGGGCAATGAGCAGTTCTTC	CASSPRQGSGNEQFF
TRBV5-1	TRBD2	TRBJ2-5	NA	TGCGCCAGCAGTCCTAGCGGGTACCAAGAGACCCAGTACTTC	CASSPSGYQETQYF
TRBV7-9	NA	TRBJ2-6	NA	TGTGCCAGCCGGTCGTCCGGGGCCAACGTCCTGACTTTC	CASRSSGANVLTF
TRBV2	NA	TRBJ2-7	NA	TGTGCCAGCAAAAGGCAGGCCACCTCCTACGAGCAGTACTTC	CASKRQATSYEQYF
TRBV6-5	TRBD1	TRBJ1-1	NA	TGTGCCAGCAGTACCGGGACAGTCATTGAAGCTTTCTTT	CASSTGTVIEAFF
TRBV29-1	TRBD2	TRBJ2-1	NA	TGCAGCGCCGGGACTAGCGGGAACAATGAGCAGTTCTTC	CSAGTSGNNEQFF
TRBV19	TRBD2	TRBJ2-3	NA	TGTGCCAGTAGTATAGTAGCTAGCGGGATTCGGGATACGCAGTATTTT	CASSIVASGIRDTQYF
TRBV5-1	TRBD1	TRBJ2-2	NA	TGCGCCAGCAAACTGACAGGGAAGGTCGGGGAGCTGTTTTTT	CASKLTGKVGELFF
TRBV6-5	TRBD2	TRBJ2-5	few	TGTGCCAGCAGTCCAAGACCCTGGGGGGGAGAGACCCAGTACTTC	CASSPRPWGGETQYF
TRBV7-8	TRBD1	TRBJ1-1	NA	TGTGCCAGCAGCTTAGTGGGACAGATGAACACTGAAGCTTTCTTT	CASSLVGQMNTEAFF
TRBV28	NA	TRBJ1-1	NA	TGTGCCAGCAGCCCCGTTCGGGGGGGAGCTTTCTTT	CASSPVRGGAFF
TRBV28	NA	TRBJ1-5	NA	TGTGCCAGCAGTTGGGCAGGCAATCAGCCCCAGCATTTT	CASSWAGNQPQHF
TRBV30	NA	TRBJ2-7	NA	TGTGCCTGGAGCCTAGACAGGTACGAGCAGTACTTC	CAWSLDRYEQYF
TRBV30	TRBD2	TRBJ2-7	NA	TGTGCCTGGGTTGGGACTAGCGGGAGTAGGTACGAGCAGTACTTC	CAWVGTSGSRYEQYF
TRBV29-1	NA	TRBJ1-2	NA	TGCAGCGTTGAGCGAGTTCACGGTGGCTACACCTTC	CSVERVHGGYTF
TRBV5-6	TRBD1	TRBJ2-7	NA	TGTGCCAGCAGCTCCTACAGGGGATACGAGCAGTACTTC	CASSSYRGYEQYF
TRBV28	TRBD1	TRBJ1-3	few	TGTGCCAGCTTGGGACAGGGACCCGGCTCTGGAAACACCATATATTTT	CASLGQGPGSGNTIYF
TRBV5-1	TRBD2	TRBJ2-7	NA	TGCGCCAGCAGTTCGGGGATCGGGACTACCCTCCACGAGCAGTACTTC	CASSSGIGTTLHEQYF
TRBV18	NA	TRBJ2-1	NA	TGTGCCAGCTCACCACCGTCCGCACTGCCTGAGCAGTTCTTC	CASSPPSALPEQFF
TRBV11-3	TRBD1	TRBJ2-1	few	TGTGCCAGCAGCTGTAACCCCGGGACAGGGGTCCATGAGCAGTTCTTC	CASSCNPGTGVHEQFF
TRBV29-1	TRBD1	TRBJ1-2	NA	TGCAGCGTTCGACAGGGTCCGGGCTACACCTTC	CSVRQGPGYTF
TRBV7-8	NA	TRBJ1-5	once	TGTGCCAGCAGCCCTATGGCCGGACAGCGATCATTCCGGCCCCAGCATTTT	CASSPMAGQRSFRPQHF
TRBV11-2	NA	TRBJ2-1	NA	TGTGCCAGCAGCTTTGAGCGGTACTCCTACAATGAGCAGTTCTTC	CASSFERYSYNEQFF
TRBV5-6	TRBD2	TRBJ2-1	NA	TGTGCCAGCAGCTTCCAGCGGGATTCCGCCTACAATGAGCAGTTCTTC	CASSFQRDSAYNEQFF
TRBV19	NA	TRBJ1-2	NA	TGTGCCAGTAGTATAGTGGCGGTGGATGGCTACACCTTC	CASSIVAVDGYTF
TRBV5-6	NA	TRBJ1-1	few	TGTGCCAGCAGCCAACAGAACACTGAAGCTTTCTTT	CASSQQNTEAFF
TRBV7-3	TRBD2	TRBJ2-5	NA	TGTGCCAGCAGCTGGGGAGCCGGGGGGAAATCCACCCAGTACTTC	CASSWGAGGKSTQYF
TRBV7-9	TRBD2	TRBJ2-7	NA	TGTGCCAGCAGCTGGTCGGCGGGAGGGCTTGACGAGCAGTACTTC	CASSWSAGGLDEQYF
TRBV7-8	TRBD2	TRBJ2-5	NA	TGTGCCAGCAGCTTAGGCCATAGGGGACTAGCGGGGCAAGAGACCCAGTACTTC	CASSLGHRGLAGQETQYF
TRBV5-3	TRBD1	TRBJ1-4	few	TGTGCCAGAAGCTCTATCCGGGACAGGGGAGTTGGAACTAATGAAAAACTGTTTTTT	CARSSIRDRGVGTNEKLFF
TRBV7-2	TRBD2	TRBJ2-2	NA	TGTGCCAGCAGCCTGACTAGCTACGGCACCGGGGAGCTGTTTTTT	CASSLTSYGTGELFF
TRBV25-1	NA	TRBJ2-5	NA	TGTGCCAGCAGTCCGCAGGGGCATGAGACCCAGTACTTC	CASSPQGHETQYF
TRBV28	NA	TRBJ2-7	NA	TGTGCCAGCAGTTTACCCTTGCGGGGACGGGACTACGAGCAGTACTTC	CASSLPLRGRDYEQYF
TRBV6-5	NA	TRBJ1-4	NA	TGTGCCAGCAGTCCAGGGGCTTCTAATGAAAAACTGTTTTTT	CASSPGASNEKLFF
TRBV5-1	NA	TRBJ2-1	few	TGCGCCAGCAGCTTAGGGACTTTCTCCTACAATGAGCAGTTCTTC	CASSLGTFSYNEQFF
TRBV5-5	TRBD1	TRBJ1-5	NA	TGTGCCAGCAGCTGGGGACAGGGGAACAATCAGCCCCAGCATTTT	CASSWGQGNNQPQHF
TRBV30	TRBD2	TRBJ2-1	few	TGTGCCTGGAGGGGTAGCGGGAGGGGGGGTGAGCAGTTCTTC	CAWRGSGRGGEQFF
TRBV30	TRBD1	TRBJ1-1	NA	TGTGCCTGGAGTCGGCAGGGGGCTGCGAACACTGAAGCTTTCTTT	CAWSRQGAANTEAFF
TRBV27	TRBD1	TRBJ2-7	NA	TGTGCCAGCAGTTTAGAGGGACAGTCGTTCTACGAGCAGTACTTC	CASSLEGQSFYEQYF
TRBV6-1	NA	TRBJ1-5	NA	TGTGCCAGCAGTGGGGGCCTTTGGCCCCAGCATTTT	CASSGGLWPQHF
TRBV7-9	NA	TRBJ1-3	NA	TGTGCCAGCAGGACAAGAGGTAGCGGGACAAGCTCTGGAAACACCATATATTTT	CASRTRGSGTSSGNTIYF